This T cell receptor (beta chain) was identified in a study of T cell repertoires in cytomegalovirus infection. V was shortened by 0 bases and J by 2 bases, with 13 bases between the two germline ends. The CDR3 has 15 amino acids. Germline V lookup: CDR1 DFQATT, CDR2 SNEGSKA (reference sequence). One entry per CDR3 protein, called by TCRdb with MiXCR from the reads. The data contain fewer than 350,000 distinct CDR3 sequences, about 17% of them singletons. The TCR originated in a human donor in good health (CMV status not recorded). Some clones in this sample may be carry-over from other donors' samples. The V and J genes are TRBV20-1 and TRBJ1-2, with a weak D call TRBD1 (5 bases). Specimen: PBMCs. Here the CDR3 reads CSAREWGSANYGYTF. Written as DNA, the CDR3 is TGCAGTGCTAGAGAGTGGGGGTCAGCCAACTATGGCTACACCTTC.